This is a list of T cell receptor beta chains from one sample in a study of shared clonotypes between healthy human individuals. TCRdb keeps only in-frame clones here, not all; method: immunoSEQ multiplex PCR. The sample gives around 2.1 million clones, roughly 95% of which show up once; around 0.13% is in the top ten. The material sequenced was naive CD4+ T cells sorted from blood. These TCRs come from a man aged 18 to 29 in good health. The CDR3 runs from the conserved cysteine through the conserved F or W. Only part of the rows carry a size: once, few, many, or a class if the clone is expanded.

>TRBJ2-3|.|TRBV19
CASSISRLAGLTDTQYF
>TRBJ2-1|.|TRBV7-3
CASSFSRGSYNEQFF
>TRBJ1-1|.|TRBV7-9
CASSFFTENTEAFF
>TRBJ1-2|few|TRBV30
CAWRFSNYGYTF
>TRBJ2-3|.|TRBV6-1
CASSAGGTGADTQYF
>TRBJ2-3|.|TRBV10-3
CATDPTSGRVKDTQYF
>TRBJ1-1|.|TRBV11-2
CASSLLGEAFF
>TRBJ1-6|once|TRBV19
CASSMGQSVASSPLHF
>TRBJ2-7|.|TRBV2
CASGGGAGEQYF
>TRBJ2-7|once|TRBV7-9
CASSGGRTGEQYF
>TRBJ1-3|.|TRBV6-5
CASSYLDSGNTIYF
>TRBJ2-1|once|TRBV7-2
CASSLAGVDNEQFF
>TRBJ2-2|once|TRBV30
CAWNGGTGELFF
>TRBJ2-7|.|TRBV5-1
CASSLGSSGGSYEQYF
>TRBJ2-7|once|TRBV25-1
CASSDLPPSGSWYEQYF
>TRBJ2-3|.|TRBV30
CAGLGVYTDTQYF
>TRBJ2-1|.|TRBV5-4
CASSSLLGSYNEQFF
>TRBJ2-7|.|TRBV6-6
CASSPLAKGTYEQYF
>TRBJ2-5|once|TRBV28
CASSLSPLRGSFLGETQYF
>TRBJ2-3|once|TRBV12-5
CASGLWEDTQYF
>TRBJ1-2|.|TRBV2
CASSLTGENYGYTF
>TRBJ2-5|.|TRBV7-2
CASSLEATGVGETQYF
>TRBJ2-5|.|TRBV5-1
CASSSSLAGFQETQYF
>TRBJ1-2|few|TRBV19
CASSTGTGPGYTF
>TRBJ2-7|.|TRBV6-1
CASSEMGISSYEQYF
>TRBJ1-2|.|TRBV6-4
CASSPDSRGGYTF
>TRBJ2-3|.|TRBV6-5
CASSYLAGVATDTQYF
>TRBJ2-2|.|TRBV7-3
CASSSSVAGELFF
>TRBJ1-4|once|TRBV5-4
CASSLSEGTTNEKLFF
>TRBJ2-5|.|TRBV18
CASSPSGTGWLETQYF
>TRBJ1-5|.|TRBV7-2
CASSPVAVRQGAPNQPQHF
>TRBJ2-3|.|TRBV7-6
CASSLGRTSGRDTQYF
>TRBJ1-2|.|TRBV5-1
CASSFGEANYGYTF
>TRBJ2-7|.|TRBV25-1
CASSDDTSYEQYF
>TRBJ1-6|.|TRBV27
CASSSDLPLHF
>TRBJ1-1|.|TRBV5-1
CASSLRPGQTIEAFF
>TRBJ2-4|.|TRBV2
CASSGEPKNIQYF
>TRBJ1-1|.|TRBV11-2
CASSLQGVGTEAFF
>TRBJ1-2|.|TRBV10-3
CAISESTGNYGYTF
>TRBJ2-1|.|TRBV27
CASSLSGTGHYNEQFF
>TRBJ2-1|.|TRBV5-1
CASSLGQSSYNEQFF
>TRBJ2-1|.|TRBV5-1
CASSPGLAGGTYNEQFF
>TRBJ2-7|.|TRBV6-1
CASSDGTGLSYEQYF
>TRBJ2-5|.|TRBV18
CASSPREETQYF
>TRBJ2-7|.|TRBV7-9
CASSYYLDRAEQYF
>TRBJ2-7|.|TRBV6-1
CASREPGYEQYF
>TRBJ1-2|.|TRBV6-6
CASRDPGSNYGYTF
>TRBJ1-3|once|TRBV6-1
CASSWDNSGNTIYF